This T cell receptor beta chain was found in a study of T cell responses to AZD1222 COVID-19 vaccine. Study conclusions and caveats: The repertoires were collected only after the peak T cell response. Females made up more of the donors, who were largely white British, and clonal diversity may have come out too low.

As concerns this clone: What it binds is not known.

Here immunoSEQ multiplex PCR was the method, and the copy in TCRdb shows in-frame clones only, minus some. The sample shows 95,000 to 100,000 clones, about 90% of them seen only once. This CDR3 is built from 15 residues. CDR1 is SGHNT and CDR2 is YYREEE in the germline V gene (reference sequence). Trimming took off 0 bases at V and 1 base at J, with 8 bases between the two ends. V is TRBV5-4 and J is TRBJ2-4; D remains unclear. This specimen consisted of peripheral blood, obtained on day 0 of AZD1222 vaccination. The receptor comes from an adult in good health. CDR3 nucleotide sequence: TGTGCCAGCAGCTTGGCCCCGGCTGCCAAAAACATTCAGTACTTC. It encodes CASSLAPAAKNIQYF.